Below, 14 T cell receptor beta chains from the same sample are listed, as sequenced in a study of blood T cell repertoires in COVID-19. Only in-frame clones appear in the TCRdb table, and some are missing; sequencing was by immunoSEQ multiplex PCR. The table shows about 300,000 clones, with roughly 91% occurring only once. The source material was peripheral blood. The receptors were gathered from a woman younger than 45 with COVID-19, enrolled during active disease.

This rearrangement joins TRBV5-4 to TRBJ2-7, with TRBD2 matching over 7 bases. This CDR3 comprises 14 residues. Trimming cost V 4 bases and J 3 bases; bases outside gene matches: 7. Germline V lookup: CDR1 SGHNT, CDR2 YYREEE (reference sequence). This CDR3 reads CASSDRAGSYEQYV. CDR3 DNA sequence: TGTGCCAGCAGCGATCGAGCGGGGAGCTACGAGCAGTACGTC.

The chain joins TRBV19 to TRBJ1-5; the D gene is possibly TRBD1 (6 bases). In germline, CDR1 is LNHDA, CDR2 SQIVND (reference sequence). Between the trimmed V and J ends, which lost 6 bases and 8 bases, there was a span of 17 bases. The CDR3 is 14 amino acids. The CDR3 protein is CASSPDSPIEPQHF. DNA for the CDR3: TGTGCCAGTAGCCCGGACAGCCCTATCGAGCCCCAGCATTTT.

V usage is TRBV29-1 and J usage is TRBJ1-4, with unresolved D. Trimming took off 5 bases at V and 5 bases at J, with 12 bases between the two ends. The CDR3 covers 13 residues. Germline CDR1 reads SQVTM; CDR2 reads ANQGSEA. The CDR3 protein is CSVLAGINEKLFF. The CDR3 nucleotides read TGCAGCGTTCTAGCCGGGATAAATGAAAAACTGTTTTTT.

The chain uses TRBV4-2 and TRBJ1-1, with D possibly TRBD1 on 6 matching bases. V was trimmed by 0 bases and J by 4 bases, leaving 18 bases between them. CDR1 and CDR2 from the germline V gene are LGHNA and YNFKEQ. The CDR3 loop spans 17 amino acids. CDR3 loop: CASSQDVGAQGLTEAFF. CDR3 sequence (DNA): TGTGCCAGCAGCCAAGATGTGGGGGCGCAGGGTCTCACTGAAGCTTTCTTT.

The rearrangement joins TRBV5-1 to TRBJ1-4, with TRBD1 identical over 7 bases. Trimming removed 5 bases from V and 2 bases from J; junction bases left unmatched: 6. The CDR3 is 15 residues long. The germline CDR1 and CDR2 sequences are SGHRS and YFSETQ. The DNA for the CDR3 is TGCGCCAGCAGAACAGGGGTGGTGACTAATGAAAAACTGTTTTTT. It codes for CASRTGVVTNEKLFF.

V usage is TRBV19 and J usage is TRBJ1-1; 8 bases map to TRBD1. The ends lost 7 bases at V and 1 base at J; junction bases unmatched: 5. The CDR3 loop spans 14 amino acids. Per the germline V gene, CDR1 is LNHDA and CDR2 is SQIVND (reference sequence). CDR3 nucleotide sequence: TGTGCCAGTAACCTCGGACAGGGGAACACTGAAGCTTTCTTT. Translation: CASNLGQGNTEAFF. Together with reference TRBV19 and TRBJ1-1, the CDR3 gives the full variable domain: DGGITQSPKYLFRKEGQNVTLSCEQNLNHDAMYWYRQDPGQGLRLIYYSQIVNDFQKGDIAEGYSVSREKKESFPLTVTSAQKNPTAFYLCASNLGQGNTEAFFGQGTRLTVV.

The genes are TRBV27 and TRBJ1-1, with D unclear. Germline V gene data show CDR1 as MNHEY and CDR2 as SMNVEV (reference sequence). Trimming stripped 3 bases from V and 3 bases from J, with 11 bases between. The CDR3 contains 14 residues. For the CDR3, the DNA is TGTGCCAGCAGTTTTTCCCCGGGTGACACTGAAGCTTTCTTT. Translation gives CASSFSPGDTEAFF.

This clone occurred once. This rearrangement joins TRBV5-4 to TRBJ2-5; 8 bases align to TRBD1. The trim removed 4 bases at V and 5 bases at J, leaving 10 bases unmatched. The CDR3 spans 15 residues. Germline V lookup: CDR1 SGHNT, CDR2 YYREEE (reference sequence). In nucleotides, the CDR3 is TGTGCCAGCAGCCAAATTCGGACAGGGAGGGAGACCCAGTACTTC. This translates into CASSQIRTGRETQYF.

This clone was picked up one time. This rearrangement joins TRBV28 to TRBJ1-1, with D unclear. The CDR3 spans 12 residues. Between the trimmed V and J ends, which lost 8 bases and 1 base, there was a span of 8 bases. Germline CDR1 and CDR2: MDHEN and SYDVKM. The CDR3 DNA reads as TGTGCCAGCTTGTCTTCGAACACTGAAGCTTTCTTT. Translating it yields CASLSSNTEAFF.

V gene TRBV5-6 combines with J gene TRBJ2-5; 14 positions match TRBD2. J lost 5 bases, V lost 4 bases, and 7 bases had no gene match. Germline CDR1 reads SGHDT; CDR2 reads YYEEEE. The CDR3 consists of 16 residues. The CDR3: CASSNRLAGGLETQYF. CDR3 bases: TGTGCCAGCAGCAACCGACTAGCGGGGGGGCTTGAGACCCAGTACTTC.

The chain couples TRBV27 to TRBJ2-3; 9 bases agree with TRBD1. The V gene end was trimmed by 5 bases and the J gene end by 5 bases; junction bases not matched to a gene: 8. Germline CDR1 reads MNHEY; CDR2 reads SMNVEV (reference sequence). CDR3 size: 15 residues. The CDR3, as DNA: TGTGCCAGCAGTCCGGGACAGGGCCGGGGAGATACGCAGTATTTT. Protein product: CASSPGQGRGDTQYF.

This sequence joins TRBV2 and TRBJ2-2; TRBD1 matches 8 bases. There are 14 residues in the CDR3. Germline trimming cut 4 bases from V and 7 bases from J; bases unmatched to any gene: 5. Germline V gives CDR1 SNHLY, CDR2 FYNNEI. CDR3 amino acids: CASSGGQGIGELFF. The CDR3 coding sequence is TGTGCCAGCAGTGGCGGACAGGGTATCGGGGAGCTGTTTTTT.

CDR3 bases: TGTGCCAGCAGTTACGGCGGCGATGAGCAGTTCTTC. Translating gives CASSYGGDEQFF. V and J are TRBV6-6 and TRBJ2-1; D remains ambiguous. Germline values: CDR1 MNHNY, CDR2 SVGAGI (reference sequence). This CDR3 comprises 12 residues. Deletions cut 2 bases from V and 8 bases from J, with 7 bases between.

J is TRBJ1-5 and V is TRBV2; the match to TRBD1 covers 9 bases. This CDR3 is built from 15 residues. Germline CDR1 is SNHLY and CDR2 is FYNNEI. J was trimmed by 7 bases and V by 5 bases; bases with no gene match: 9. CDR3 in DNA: TGTGCCAGCAGTAAAGGTACAGGGGGCGGACAGCCCCAGCATTTT. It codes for CASSKGTGGGQPQHF.